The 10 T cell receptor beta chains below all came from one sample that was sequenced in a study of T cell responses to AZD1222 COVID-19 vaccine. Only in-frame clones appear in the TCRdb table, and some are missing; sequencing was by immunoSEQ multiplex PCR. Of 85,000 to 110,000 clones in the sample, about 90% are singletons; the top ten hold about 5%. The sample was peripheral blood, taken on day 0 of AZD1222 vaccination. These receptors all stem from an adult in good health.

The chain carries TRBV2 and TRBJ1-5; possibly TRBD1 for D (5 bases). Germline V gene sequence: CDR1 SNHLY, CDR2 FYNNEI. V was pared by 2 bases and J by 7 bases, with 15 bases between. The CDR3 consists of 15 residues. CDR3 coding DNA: TGTGCCAGCAGTGAAACCGCAGGGCCGTGGCAGCCCCAGCATTTT. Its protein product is CASSETAGPWQPQHF. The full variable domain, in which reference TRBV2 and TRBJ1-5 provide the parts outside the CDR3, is EPEVTQTPSHQVTQMGQEVILRCVPISNHLYFYWYRQILGQKVEFLVSFYNNEISEKSEIFDDQFSVERPDGSNFTLKIRSTKLEDSAMYFCASSETAGPWQPQHFGDGTRLSIL.

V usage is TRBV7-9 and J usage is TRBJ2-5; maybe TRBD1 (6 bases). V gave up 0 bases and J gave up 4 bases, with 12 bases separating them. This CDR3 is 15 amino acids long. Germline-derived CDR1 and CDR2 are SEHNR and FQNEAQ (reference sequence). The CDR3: CASSLAQGRAETQYF. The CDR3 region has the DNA TGTGCCAGCAGCTTAGCGCAGGGGCGGGCAGAGACCCAGTACTTC.

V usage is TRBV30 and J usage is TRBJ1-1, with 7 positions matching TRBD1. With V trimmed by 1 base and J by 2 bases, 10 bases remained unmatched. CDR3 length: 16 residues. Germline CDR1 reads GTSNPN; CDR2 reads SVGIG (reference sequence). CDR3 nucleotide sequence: TGTGCCTGGAGTGCAGGGGGGTTCGGGGTAAACACTGAAGCTTTCTTT. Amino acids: CAWSAGGFGVNTEAFF.

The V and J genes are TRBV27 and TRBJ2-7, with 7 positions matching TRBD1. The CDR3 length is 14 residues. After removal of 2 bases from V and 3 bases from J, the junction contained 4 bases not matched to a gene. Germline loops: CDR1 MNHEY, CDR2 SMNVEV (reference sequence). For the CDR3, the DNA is TGTGCCAGCAGTTTAAGACAGGGATACTACGAGCAGTACTTC. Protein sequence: CASSLRQGYYEQYF.

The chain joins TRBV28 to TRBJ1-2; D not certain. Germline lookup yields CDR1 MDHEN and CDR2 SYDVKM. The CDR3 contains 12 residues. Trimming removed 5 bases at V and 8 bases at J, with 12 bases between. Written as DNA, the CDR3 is TGTGCCAGCAGTCCTACGGCCAGGGGCTACACCTTC. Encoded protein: CASSPTARGYTF.

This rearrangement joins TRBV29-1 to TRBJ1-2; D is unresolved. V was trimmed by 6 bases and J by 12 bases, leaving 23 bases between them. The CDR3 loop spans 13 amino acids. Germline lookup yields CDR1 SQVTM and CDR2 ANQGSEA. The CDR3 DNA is TGCAGCGTCTATGGGGAGGGTACGGTGGGAGACACCTTC. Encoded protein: CSVYGEGTVGDTF.

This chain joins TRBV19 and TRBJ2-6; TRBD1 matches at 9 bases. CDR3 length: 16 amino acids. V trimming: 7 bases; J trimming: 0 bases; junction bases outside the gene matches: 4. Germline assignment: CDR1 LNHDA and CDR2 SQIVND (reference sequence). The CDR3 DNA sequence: TGTGCCAGTACGGACAGGGGAGTCTCTGGGGCCAACGTCCTGACTTTC. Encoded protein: CASTDRGVSGANVLTF.

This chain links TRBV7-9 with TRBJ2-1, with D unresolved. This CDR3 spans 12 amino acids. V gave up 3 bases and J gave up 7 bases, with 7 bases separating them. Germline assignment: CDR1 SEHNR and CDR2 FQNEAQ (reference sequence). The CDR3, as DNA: TGTGCCAGCAGCTTTAGTTGGAATGAGCAGTTCTTC. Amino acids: CASSFSWNEQFF.

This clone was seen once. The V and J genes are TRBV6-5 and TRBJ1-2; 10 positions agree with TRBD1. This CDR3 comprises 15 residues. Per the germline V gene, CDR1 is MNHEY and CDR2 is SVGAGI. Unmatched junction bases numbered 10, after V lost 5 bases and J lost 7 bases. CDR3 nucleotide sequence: TGTGCCAGCAGTACCCGGGACAGGGGTTCCCGTGGCTACACCTTC. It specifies CASSTRDRGSRGYTF.

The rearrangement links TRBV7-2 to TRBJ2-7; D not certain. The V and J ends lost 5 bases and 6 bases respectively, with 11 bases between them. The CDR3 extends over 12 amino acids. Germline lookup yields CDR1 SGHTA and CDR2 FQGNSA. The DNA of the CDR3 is TGTGCCAGCAGCCTACGTACGCGCGAGCAGTACTTC. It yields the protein CASSLRTREQYF. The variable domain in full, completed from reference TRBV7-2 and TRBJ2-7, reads GAGVSQSPSNKVTEKGKDVELRCDPISGHTALYWYRQSLGQGLEFLIYFQGNSAPDKSGLPSDRFSAERTGGSVSTLTIQRTQQEDSAVYLCASSLRTREQYFGPGTRLTVT.